Reported below is one T cell receptor (beta chain). Antigen unknown. Germline is not matched at one junction end, which may reflect a read error. TCRdb independently ran MiXCR on the reads; one entry per CDR3 protein. Among about 530,000 distinct CDR3 sequences listed, about 25% were seen once. The record originates from a study of T cell repertoires in cytomegalovirus infection. Study context: Public TCR beta signatures were indicative of both CMV infection and a matching HLA type.

Study findings and constraints: Cumulated frequencies of public TCR beta families served to identify carriers of CMV plus the relevant HLA.

Material for sequencing was PBMCs. The origin of this receptor is a human donor in good health (CMV status not recorded). Some clones in this sample may be carry-over from other donors' samples.

CDR3 residues: CASRGGSTDMQYF. The CDR3 bases are TGTGCCAGCAGGGGCGGGTCCACAGATATGCAGTATTTT. The J gene is TRBJ2-3, the V gene TRBV6-2 or TRBV6-3; TRBD2 might be the D (5 bases). Looked up from germline, CDR1 is MNHEY and CDR2 is SVGEGT. This CDR3 has 13 amino acids.